These 30 T cell receptor beta chains share one sample of origin, sequenced in a study of blood T cell repertoires in COVID-19. Sequenced by immunoSEQ multiplex PCR; TCRdb stores in-frame clones only, minus some. The sample contains some 130,000 clones, roughly 72% of which appear only once. Sequencing was done on a sample of peripheral blood. These TCRs come from a human donor in a cohort sampled during active COVID-19.

V is TRBV27 and J is TRBJ2-7, with a weak D call TRBD1 (7 bases). Trimming pared 0 bases from V and 2 bases from J, leaving 11 bases between. This CDR3 is built from 15 residues. The germline V gene encodes CDR1 MNHEY and CDR2 SMNVEV (reference sequence). This chain's CDR3 is CASSLSTGRPYEQYF. The CDR3 region has the DNA TGTGCCAGCAGTTTATCGACAGGGAGGCCCTACGAGCAGTACTTC.

The CDR3 protein is CASSLWRGLGGYTF. In DNA form, the CDR3 reads TGTGCCAGCAGCTTGTGGAGGGGGCTTGGTGGCTACACCTTC. V is TRBV5-6 and J is TRBJ1-2; 7 bases line up with TRBD1. Germline values: CDR1 SGHDT, CDR2 YYEEEE. The CDR3 runs 14 residues. The junction had 7 bases not matched to a gene; V was cut back by 1 base and J by 7 bases.

There are many counts of this clone. The V gene is TRBV7-3, the J gene TRBJ2-7; 9 nucleotides match TRBD2. The CDR3 runs to 16 residues. The V and J ends lost 1 base and 0 bases, in that order; junction bases with no gene match: 4. In germline, CDR1 is SGHTA, CDR2 FQGTGA. CDR3 DNA: TGTGCCAGCAGCTTAAATGGCGGGGGGGCCTCCTACGAGCAGTACTTC. The encoded protein is CASSLNGGGASYEQYF. The full variable domain, completed using reference TRBV7-3 and TRBJ2-7, is GAGVSQTPSNKVTEKGKYVELRCDPISGHTALYWYRQSLGQGPEFLIYFQGTGAADDSGLPNDRFFAVRPEGSVSTLKIQRTERGDSAVYLCASSLNGGGASYEQYFGPGTRLTVT.

V is TRBV28 and J is TRBJ1-6, with D perhaps matching TRBD1 (5 bases). The CDR3 sequence is 17 residues long. The V end was cut by 7 bases, the J end by 1 base, with 17 bases between. Per the germline V gene, CDR1 is MDHEN and CDR2 is SYDVKM. This CDR3 is CASTGKLERSYNSPLHF. CDR3 in DNA: TGTGCCAGCACAGGGAAATTAGAGAGATCCTATAATTCACCCCTCCACTTT. Full variable domain (remainder filled in from reference TRBV28 and TRBJ1-6): DVKVTQSSRYLVKRTGEKVFLECVQDMDHENMFWYRQDPGLGLRLIYFSYDVKMKEKGDIPEGYSVSREKKERFSLILESASTNQTSMYLCASTGKLERSYNSPLHFGNGTRLTVT.

The CDR3 nucleotides read TGTGCCAGCAGCTTAGCGGCGGCTAGCGGGGCAACCCAGTACTTC. Translating it yields CASSLAAASGATQYF. The rearrangement joins TRBV11-2 to TRBJ2-5; 9 nucleotides match TRBD2. CDR1 is SGHAT, CDR2 FQNNGV, per germline. The CDR3 is 15 residues long. J gave up 8 bases and V 1 base, and 8 bases lay outside the gene matches.

This rearrangement joins TRBV5-1 to TRBJ2-5, with a possible D match to TRBD1 (5 bases). The germline V and J ends were trimmed by 7 bases and 1 base, with 5 bases remaining between them. The CDR3 length is 11 residues. Germline V gene data show CDR1 as SGHRS and CDR2 as YFSETQ. DNA for the CDR3: TGCGCCAGCCAGGGCCAAGAGACCCAGTACTTC. This translates into CASQGQETQYF. Full variable domain (remainder filled in from reference TRBV5-1 and TRBJ2-5): KAGVTQTPRYLIKTRGQQVTLSCSPISGHRSVSWYQQTPGQGLQFLFEYFSETQRNKGNFPGRFSGRQFSNSRSEMNVSTLELGDSALYLCASQGQETQYFGPGTRLLVL.

The chain joins TRBV5-6 to TRBJ1-2; the D is unclear. This CDR3 has 13 amino acids. The germline CDR1 and CDR2 sequences are SGHDT and YYEEEE. V was trimmed by 0 bases and J by 3 bases, leaving 6 bases between them. The DNA of the CDR3 is TGTGCCAGCAGCTTGGTTCAGGACTATGGCTACACCTTC. Translating it yields CASSLVQDYGYTF.

About this clone itself: Mismatch with germline at one junction end may stem from a read error. The chain is built from TRBV6-1 and TRBJ2-7, with TRBD2 matching over 8 bases. There are 14 residues in the CDR3. The germline V gene encodes CDR1 MNHNS and CDR2 SASEGT. This CDR3 is CASGERGGGYEQYF. DNA of the CDR3: TGTGCCAGCGGTGAACGGGGGGGCGGCTACGAGCAGTACTTC.

The chain is built from TRBV11-2 and TRBJ2-1, with 9 bases fitting TRBD1. The CDR3 is 15 residues long. Germline V gives CDR1 SGHAT, CDR2 FQNNGV. The J segment lost 9 bases and the V segment lost 5 bases, leaving 11 bases of the junction unmatched. CDR3 DNA: TGTGCCAGCAGCCCCCCCGGAACAGGGGGCCTTGAGCAGTTCTTC. This codes for CASSPPGTGGLEQFF.

The V call is TRBV6-1, the J call TRBJ2-1, with a tentative D call TRBD2 (7 bases). Germline values: CDR1 MNHNS, CDR2 SASEGT. The length of the CDR3 is 17 residues. V lost 1 base and J lost 1, with 14 bases in between. This chain's CDR3 is CASSEEIGGPSYNEQFF. The DNA of the CDR3 is TGTGCCAGCAGTGAAGAAATCGGGGGGCCATCCTACAATGAGCAGTTCTTC.

The chain is built from TRBV28 and TRBJ1-5; TRBD1 aligns across 8 bases. CDR1 and CDR2 (germline): MDHEN, SYDVKM. The trim removed 6 bases at V and 8 bases at J, leaving 9 bases unmatched. The CDR3 runs to 14 residues. DNA of the CDR3: TGTGCCAGCAGCCCGGGACAGGCTGGGAAGCCCCAGCATTTT. It specifies CASSPGQAGKPQHF.

The chain uses TRBV19 and TRBJ1-1; 8 nucleotides align to TRBD1. From germline, CDR1 is LNHDA and CDR2 SQIVND (reference sequence). Losses at the gene ends were 8 bases for V and 2 bases for J; bases not matched to a gene: 10. The CDR3 has 15 amino acids. This CDR3 is CASRPQTGVNTEAFF. The DNA of the CDR3 is TGTGCCAGTCGGCCACAGACAGGGGTTAACACTGAAGCTTTCTTT.

V usage is TRBV6-6 and J usage is TRBJ1-6, with TRBD1 as a possible D gene (5 bases). The CDR3 has 16 residues. Germline V gene sequence: CDR1 MNHNY, CDR2 SVGAGI (reference sequence). The V gene lost 2 bases and the J gene lost 9 bases, with 17 bases spanning the gap. This CDR3 is CASSYGARVRSSPLHF. In nucleotides, the CDR3 is TGTGCCAGCAGTTACGGGGCGCGCGTAAGGTCTTCACCCCTCCACTTT.

V is TRBV6-5 and J is TRBJ1-4; 7 nucleotides agree with TRBD1. CDR3 size: 13 residues. V shed 2 bases and J 8 bases; nucleotides not matched to a gene: 2. The germline V gene has CDR1 MNHEY and CDR2 SVGAGI. The CDR3 bases are TGTGCCAGCAGTTACACACAGGGGGAAAAACTGTTTTTT. It codes for CASSYTQGEKLFF.

The chain is built from TRBV5-4 and TRBJ2-1; TRBD1 matches 11 bases. This CDR3 is 14 amino acids long. Germline values: CDR1 SGHNT, CDR2 YYREEE (reference sequence). The V and J ends lost 4 bases and 4 bases, in that order; junction bases with no gene match: 1. The chain's CDR3 is CASSGTGGYNEQFF. Written as DNA, the CDR3 is TGTGCCAGCAGCGGGACAGGGGGTTACAATGAGCAGTTCTTC. The full variable domain, in which reference TRBV5-4 and TRBJ2-1 provide the parts outside the CDR3, is ETGVTQSPTHLIKTRGQQVTLRCSSQSGHNTVSWYQQALGQGPQFIFQYYREEENGRGNFPPRFSGLQFPNYSSELNVNALELDDSALYLCASSGTGGYNEQFFGPGTRLTVL.

The rearrangement uses TRBV5-1 and TRBJ1-1; TRBD1 aligns across 9 bases. The V gene end was trimmed by 2 bases and the J gene end by 5 bases; junction bases not matched to a gene: 7. The CDR3 is 15 amino acids. CDR1 and CDR2 from the germline V gene are SGHRS and YFSETQ. The CDR3 here is CASSLPTGGRTEAFF. The CDR3 DNA reads TGCGCCAGCAGCTTACCCACAGGGGGCCGAACTGAAGCTTTCTTT.

V gene TRBV6-2 or TRBV6-3 combines with J gene TRBJ2-1; 13 nucleotides agree with TRBD2. Germline V gene sequence: CDR1 MNHEY, CDR2 SVGEGT. The V segment lost 2 bases and the J segment 9 bases; nucleotides outside the gene matches: 7. The CDR3 covers 16 residues. In DNA form, the CDR3 reads TGTGCCAGCAGTTACAGGACTAGCGGGGGCCGGAGTGAGCAGTTCTTC. Encoded protein: CASSYRTSGGRSEQFF.

The chain recombines TRBV19 with TRBJ2-2; 8 nucleotides align to TRBD2. Trimming cost V 3 bases and J 5 bases; bases outside gene matches: 5. Germline values: CDR1 LNHDA, CDR2 SQIVND (reference sequence). The CDR3 has 15 amino acids. CDR3: CASSMVIAGTGELFF. CDR3 DNA: TGTGCCAGTAGTATGGTGATAGCGGGGACCGGGGAGCTGTTTTTT. The full variable domain, in which reference TRBV19 and TRBJ2-2 provide the parts outside the CDR3, is DGGITQSPKYLFRKEGQNVTLSCEQNLNHDAMYWYRQDPGQGLRLIYYSQIVNDFQKGDIAEGYSVSREKKESFPLTVTSAQKNPTAFYLCASSMVIAGTGELFFGEGSRLTVL.

This chain uses TRBV7-8 with TRBJ2-5; 11 bases map to TRBD2. The germline CDR1 and CDR2 sequences are SGHVS and FQNEAQ. V shed 0 bases and J 5 bases; nucleotides not matched to a gene: 8. The CDR3 is 17 amino acids. CDR3: CASSLAVIAGGRETQYF. The CDR3 DNA follows: TGTGCCAGCAGCTTAGCGGTGATAGCGGGGGGGCGCGAGACCCAGTACTTC.

The CDR3, as DNA: TGTGCCAGCAGCTTAAGCATCCGGGACAGGGTCGAGCAGTACTTC. As protein: CASSLSIRDRVEQYF. This chain uses TRBV13 with TRBJ2-7, with 9 bases matching TRBD1. The CDR3 consists of 15 residues. In germline, CDR1 is PRHDT, CDR2 FYEKMQ (reference sequence). The V gene end was trimmed by 2 bases and the J gene end by 6 bases; junction bases not matched to a gene: 8.

The chain carries TRBV5-6 and TRBJ2-3, with 8 bases that match TRBD2. Trimming cost V 0 bases and J 6 bases; bases outside gene matches: 6. This CDR3 has 15 amino acids. Germline loops: CDR1 SGHDT, CDR2 YYEEEE. As DNA, the CDR3 is TGTGCCAGCAGCTTGGCCGGGGGGGATACTGATACGCAGTATTTT. Its translation is CASSLAGGDTDTQYF.

The gene calls are TRBV3-1 (or the pseudogene TRBV3-2) and TRBJ2-7; 7 nucleotides match TRBD1. V gave up 4 bases and J gave up 2 bases; unmatched junction bases: 2. This CDR3 is 13 amino acids long. Looked up from germline, CDR1 is LGHDT and CDR2 is YNNKEL (reference sequence). DNA for the CDR3: TGTGCCAGCAGCCGACAGGGCCCCTACGAGCAGTACTTC. Translated, it gives CASSRQGPYEQYF.

The gene calls are TRBV25-1 and TRBJ1-3; weak D call: TRBD1 (6 bases). V shed 5 bases and J shed 2 bases, with 16 bases lying between them. Germline CDR1 and CDR2: MGHDK and SYGVNS. The length of the CDR3 is 16 residues. The CDR3 DNA follows: TGTGCCAGCAGTCCTTACAGGGAAAACGCTGGAAACACCATATATTTT. Translation gives CASSPYRENAGNTIYF. The full variable domain, rest sourced from reference TRBV25-1 and TRBJ1-3, is EADIYQTPRYLVIGTGKKITLECSQTMGHDKMYWYQQDPGMELHLIHYSYGVNSTEKGDLSSESTVSRIRTEHFPLTLESARPSHTSQYLCASSPYRENAGNTIYFGEGSWLTVV.

This clone turned up a few times. The chain couples TRBV19 to TRBJ2-1; 8 positions agree with TRBD2. Trimming at V came to 6 bases and at J to 2 bases, leaving 12 bases not matched to a gene. The germline CDR1 and CDR2 sequences are LNHDA and SQIVND (reference sequence). CDR3 length equals 17 residues. CDR3 coding DNA: TGTGCCAGTAGCCCCCCAAGGAGCGGGGGTACCTACAATGAGCAGTTCTTC. The encoded protein is CASSPPRSGGTYNEQFF.

The sample holds a few counts of this clone. The J gene is TRBJ2-1, the V gene TRBV7-8, with D perhaps matching TRBD2 (6 bases). V shed 2 bases and J shed 10 bases, with 15 bases lying between them. The CDR3 length is 14 residues. CDR1 SGHVS and CDR2 FQNEAQ come from the germline V gene. The CDR3 nucleotides are TGTGCCAGCAGCTTATCGCGGGGCCTGGGGGAGCAGTTCTTC. Translation: CASSLSRGLGEQFF.

The chain links TRBV3-1 (or the pseudogene TRBV3-2) to TRBJ1-1; D is perhaps TRBD1 (5 bases). The V gene lost 0 bases and the J gene lost 11 bases, with 16 bases spanning the gap. The CDR3 loop spans 14 amino acids. From germline, CDR1 is LGHDT and CDR2 YNNKEL (reference sequence). The CDR3 DNA sequence: TGTGCCAGCAGCCAAGATCGTAGCAGGGCAACGGCTTTCTTT. Protein product: CASSQDRSRATAFF.

This clone appeared a single time. The chain combines TRBV6-6 with TRBJ2-7, with TRBD2 matching over 9 bases. The CDR3 spans 15 residues. V was pared by 7 bases and J by 2 bases, with 9 bases of the junction left unmatched. From germline, CDR1 is MNHNY and CDR2 SVGAGI (reference sequence). The CDR3 coding sequence is TGTGCCAGCACACCCCGGGCTAGCGGGGCCTACGAGCAGTACTTC. It yields the protein CASTPRASGAYEQYF.

The chain employs TRBV19 and TRBJ1-5; possibly TRBD1 for D (6 bases). The CDR3 consists of 12 residues. Germline CDR1 and CDR2: LNHDA and SQIVND (reference sequence). Trimming stripped 11 bases from V and 4 bases from J, with 12 bases between. The CDR3 region is CAGGGRNQPQHF. The CDR3 bases are TGTGCCGGGGGGGGGCGGAATCAGCCCCAGCATTTT.

The chain links TRBV4-2 to TRBJ2-3, with a tentative D call TRBD2 (6 bases). Between the trimmed V and J ends, which lost 0 bases and 6 bases, there was a span of 13 bases. Germline assignment: CDR1 LGHNA and CDR2 YNFKEQ. CDR3 length: 15 amino acids. CDR3: CASSQEGAGRDTQYF. As DNA, the CDR3 is TGTGCCAGCAGCCAAGAAGGGGCGGGGCGGGATACGCAGTATTTT.

The CDR3 reads CASSDSGQVIDEQYF. Here the CDR3 DNA reads TGTGCCAGTAGCGATTCGGGACAGGTAATAGACGAGCAGTACTTC. This chain links TRBV19 with TRBJ2-7, with 8 bases matching TRBD1. The CDR3 loop spans 15 amino acids. The V segment lost 6 bases and the J segment 5 bases; nucleotides outside the gene matches: 12. The germline V gene has CDR1 LNHDA and CDR2 SQIVND (reference sequence).